This T cell receptor (beta chain) was obtained from a study of blood T cell repertoires in COVID-19 (dated by TCRdb to 2018 to 2020). Describing the broader study: Collaborator samples came from the United States, Italy and Spain and covered acute and convalescent phases of COVID-19. The prospective study material was composed of cDNA or gDNA derived from T cells, B-cell-depleted T cells, or PBMCs. Subjects who had been exposed to COVID-19, were actively infected with it, or had recovered from it provided the deeply sampled blood TCRbeta repertoires that made up the dataset. A freely available public database, intended as a resource for researchers studying the immune response to SARS-CoV-2, is where the repertoires were released. The samples were drawn from the first 160 participants of the ongoing ImmuneRACE study and from under 1,500 subjects provided by 6 global collaborators. A de-identified subject ID, COVID-19 status, age in years and sex were almost always included in the sample metadata. Where available, HLA class I and class II types were obtained from metadata supplied by the sample provider rather than from assay-based typing. Broader findings and caveats from the paper: Clinical and demographic metadata were provided uncurated, with the amount varying by source and participant.

Points on this clone: Its antigen is currently not known. Base qualities are not provided; no much larger clone lies one nucleotide away.

Its CDR3 holds 14 amino acids, cysteine through phenylalanine. Only the CDR3 part of the read is kept: 42 bases, read in frame from the first base. The CDR1 and CDR2 encoded by the germline V gene are SGHRS and YFSETQ. Relative to germline, V is 4 bases shorter and J is 1 base shorter, with 8 bases between their ends. TCRbeta CDR3 regions were amplified from genomic DNA using the immunoSEQ Assay, a bias-controlled multiplex PCR. Per the authors' processing: The number of nucleated cells in each sample was estimated by amplification of reference gene primers within the assay. Sequence reads were collapsed and filtered to measure the absolute abundance of every unique TCRbeta CDR3 rearrangement. For each sample, productive Simpson clonality was calculated by taking the square root of Simpson's diversity index across productive rearrangements. The table was pulled from immuneACCESS by TCRdb, which kept in-frame rearrangements only. Such tables lose some clones; where checked, under half of the loss comes from unresolved V genes, and the rest has no known cause. V and J calls and clone size come straight from that table; D and trimming were deduced from the DNA. The table for this sample lists about 210,000 clones; roughly 94% of them were counted only once. Clones ranked in the top ten supply around 1.2% of the sample.

Each collaborating institution followed its own protocols to collect whole blood in K2EDTA tubes. Collaborator samples were shipped for TCRbeta analysis as frozen whole blood, isolated PBMCs, or DNA extracted from either sample type. Sequenced input: peripheral blood. The receptor comes from a man aged 25 to 45 with acute or convalescent COVID-19. The chain joins TRBV5-1 to TRBJ2-2; TRBD1 is perhaps the D gene, given 5 matching bases. The DNA reads as follows: TGCGCCAGCAGCACCACAGGGAACACCGGGGAGCTGTTTTTT. Translated, this is CASSTTGNTGELFF. When the CDR3 is completed using the reference TRBV5-1 and TRBJ2-2 genes on either side, the full variable domain is KAGVTQTPRYLIKTRGQQVTLSCSPISGHRSVSWYQQTPGQGLQFLFEYFSETQRNKGNFPGRFSGRQFSNSRSEMNVSTLELGDSALYLCASSTTGNTGELFFGEGSRLTVL.